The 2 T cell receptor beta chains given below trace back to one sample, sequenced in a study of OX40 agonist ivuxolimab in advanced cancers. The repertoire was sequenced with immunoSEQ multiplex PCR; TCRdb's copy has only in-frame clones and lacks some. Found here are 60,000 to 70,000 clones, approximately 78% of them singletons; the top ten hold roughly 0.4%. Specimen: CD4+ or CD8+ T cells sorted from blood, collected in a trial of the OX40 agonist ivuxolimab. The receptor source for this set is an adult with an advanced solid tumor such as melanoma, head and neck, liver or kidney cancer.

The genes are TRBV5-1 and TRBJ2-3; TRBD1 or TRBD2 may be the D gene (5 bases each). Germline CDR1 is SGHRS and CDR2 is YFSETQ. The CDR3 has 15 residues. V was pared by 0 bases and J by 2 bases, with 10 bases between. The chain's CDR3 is CASSLVGVSTDTQYF. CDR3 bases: TGCGCCAGCAGCTTGGTGGGGGTCTCCACAGATACGCAGTATTTT.

CDR3 in DNA: TGTGCCAGCAGCTTGTCAGGGCCTGGAAACACCATATATTTT. Residues: CASSLSGPGNTIYF. The chain has TRBV7-6 and TRBJ1-3; TRBD1 might be the D (5 bases). The germline V gene encodes CDR1 SGHVS and CDR2 FNYEAQ. V gave up 3 bases and J gave up 2 bases, with 8 bases separating them. The CDR3 runs to 14 residues.